The 15 T cell receptor beta chains presented below share a single source sample, sequenced in a study of blood T cell repertoires in COVID-19. TCRdb's copy holds only in-frame clones and misses some; the assay was immunoSEQ multiplex PCR. The sample comprises approximately 100,000 clones, roughly 92% of which are singletons, and around 5.4% rests with the top ten. Sequencing was carried out using peripheral blood. All receptors derive from a man aged 65 to 85 with acute or convalescent COVID-19.

The J gene is TRBJ2-1, the V gene TRBV7-3, with 9 positions matching TRBD2. V lost 5 bases to trimming and J lost 15 bases; unmatched junction nucleotides: 14. Germline V gene data show CDR1 as SGHTA and CDR2 as FQGTGA. The CDR3 length is 14 residues. In DNA, the CDR3 is TGTGCCAGCAGCCCCCTATCCGGCGGGAGGGCCCTGTTCTTC. The encoded protein is CASSPLSGGRALFF.

The V and J genes are TRBV6-1 and TRBJ1-3; D not certain. Trimming cost V 5 bases and J 0 bases, with 2 bases left between them. CDR3 size: 12 residues. CDR1 is MNHNS, CDR2 SASEGT, per germline. The CDR3 DNA reads TGTGCCAGCAGTTACTCTGGAAACACCATATATTTT. It codes for CASSYSGNTIYF.

This rearrangement joins TRBV12-5 to TRBJ2-3, with 9 bases fitting TRBD2. V gave up 7 bases and J gave up 8 bases; unmatched junction bases: 7. This CDR3 has 13 residues. Germline V gives CDR1 LGHNT, CDR2 FRNRAP. CDR3 in DNA: TGTGCTAGTGCTGGGCGGGAGGGTCTTACGCAGTATTTT. Translation gives CASAGREGLTQYF.

The chain carries TRBV28 and TRBJ2-7; D unclear. Germline lookup yields CDR1 MDHEN and CDR2 SYDVKM. The CDR3 loop spans 13 amino acids. V lost 1 base, J lost 0 bases, and 4 bases lay in between. CDR3 sequence reads: CASSLSSSYEQYF. In DNA form, the CDR3 reads TGTGCCAGCAGTTTATCCTCCTCCTACGAGCAGTACTTC.

V usage is TRBV28 and J usage is TRBJ2-7; D is possibly TRBD2 (5 bases). Trimming took 3 bases from V and 0 from J, leaving 9 bases between them. This CDR3 has 14 amino acids. In germline, CDR1 is MDHEN, CDR2 SYDVKM. The CDR3 DNA sequence: TGTGCCAGCAGTTTCAAAGGGAGCTCCTACGAGCAGTACTTC. It translates to CASSFKGSSYEQYF.

This chain joins TRBV6-5 and TRBJ1-1; D is undetermined. The germline CDR1 and CDR2 sequences are MNHEY and SVGAGI. The CDR3 has 12 amino acids. Between the trimmed V and J ends, which lost 6 bases and 0 bases, there was a span of 5 bases. The CDR3: CASREMNTEAFF. The CDR3 nucleotides are TGTGCCAGCAGGGAGATGAACACTGAAGCTTTCTTT.

This rearrangement joins TRBV9 to TRBJ1-2, with D perhaps matching TRBD1 (5 bases). Germline V lookup: CDR1 SGDLS, CDR2 YYNGEE. The CDR3 extends over 12 amino acids. Trimming took off 2 bases at V and 6 bases at J, with 8 bases between the two ends. CDR3: CASSVEGDGYTF. CDR3 nucleotide sequence: TGTGCCAGCAGCGTTGAAGGGGATGGCTACACCTTC. Full variable domain (remainder filled in from reference TRBV9 and TRBJ1-2): DSGVTQTPKHLITATGQRVTLRCSPRSGDLSVYWYQQSLDQGLQFLIQYYNGEERAKGNILERFSAQQFPDLHSELNLSSLELGDSALYFCASSVEGDGYTFGSGTRLTVV.

This chain joins TRBV25-1 and TRBJ2-5; 8 bases align to TRBD1. Germline V CDR1 and CDR2: MGHDK, SYGVNS. This CDR3 is 16 amino acids long. J was trimmed by 2 bases and V by 8 bases; bases with no gene match: 13. CDR3 residues: CASGHLGQGAQETQYF. DNA for the CDR3: TGTGCCAGCGGCCACCTAGGGCAGGGGGCACAAGAGACCCAGTACTTC.

V usage is TRBV4-1 and J usage is TRBJ2-7, with D maybe TRBD1 (5 bases). The V end lost 2 bases, the J end lost 0 bases, and 20 bases lay between the germline ends. Germline-derived CDR1 and CDR2 are MGHRA and YSYEKL. The CDR3 runs 18 residues. CDR3 coding DNA: TGCGCCAGCAGCCAATTACTTCCCCTGGGGCAAACCTCCTACGAGCAGTACTTC. This codes for CASSQLLPLGQTSYEQYF.

The sample holds a few counts of this clone. This rearrangement joins TRBV24-1 to TRBJ1-2; D is unclear. Germline V gene data show CDR1 as KGHDR and CDR2 as SFDVKD. This CDR3 region has 14 residues. Between the trimmed V and J ends, which lost 4 bases and 6 bases, there was a span of 14 bases. CDR3 DNA sequence: TGTGCCACCAGTGACCCCCGGGAGCGAGATGGCTACACCTTC. Translated: CATSDPRERDGYTF.

This clone was seen a single time. The chain links TRBV19 to TRBJ2-4; TRBD2 matches at 11 bases. V gave up 8 bases and J gave up 1 base; unmatched junction bases: 7. Per germline, CDR1 LNHDA and CDR2 SQIVND (reference sequence). This CDR3 region has 16 residues. The CDR3 region is CASLAGGGSAKNIQYF. The CDR3 nucleotides read TGTGCCAGTCTAGCGGGAGGAGGTTCGGCCAAAAACATTCAGTACTTC.

The chain joins TRBV19 to TRBJ1-1, with D perhaps matching TRBD1 (6 bases). Germline CDR1 reads LNHDA; CDR2 reads SQIVND (reference sequence). The CDR3 loop spans 15 amino acids. Trimming cost V 4 bases and J 7 bases, with 19 bases left between them. CDR3 sequence reads: CASSNGFGPGHEAFF. The CDR3 bases are TGTGCCAGTAGTAACGGGTTCGGGCCGGGACATGAAGCTTTCTTT.

As DNA, the CDR3 is TGCGCCAGCAGCCCGGTAGCGGGAGCGGTCTACGAGCAGTACTTC. Protein: CASSPVAGAVYEQYF. This sequence joins TRBV5-1 and TRBJ2-7; 9 nucleotides align to TRBD2. The CDR3 contains 15 residues. The ends lost 4 bases at V and 3 bases at J; junction bases unmatched: 8. Germline CDR1 is SGHRS and CDR2 is YFSETQ.

The CDR3 DNA is TGTGCCACCAGTGATTCCCCCCCCTTTAGAGACAACAGGCAAGAGACCCAGTACTTC. Its protein is CATSDSPPFRDNRQETQYF. The chain carries TRBV24-1 and TRBJ2-5, with D tentatively TRBD1 (5 bases). Germline V gives CDR1 KGHDR, CDR2 SFDVKD. The V end lost 2 bases, the J end lost 2 bases, and 23 bases lay between the germline ends. This CDR3 has 19 amino acids.

The chain couples TRBV23-1 to TRBJ2-7, with TRBD1 matching over 10 bases. TRBV23-1 is known as an ORF, though its function is uncertain. This CDR3 spans 15 amino acids. V lost 4 bases and J lost 6; bases outside the gene matches: 9. The CDR3 DNA reads as TGCGCCAGCAGTCCCCCGGGACAGGGGATCGGCGAGCAGTACTTC. Translating it yields CASSPPGQGIGEQYF.